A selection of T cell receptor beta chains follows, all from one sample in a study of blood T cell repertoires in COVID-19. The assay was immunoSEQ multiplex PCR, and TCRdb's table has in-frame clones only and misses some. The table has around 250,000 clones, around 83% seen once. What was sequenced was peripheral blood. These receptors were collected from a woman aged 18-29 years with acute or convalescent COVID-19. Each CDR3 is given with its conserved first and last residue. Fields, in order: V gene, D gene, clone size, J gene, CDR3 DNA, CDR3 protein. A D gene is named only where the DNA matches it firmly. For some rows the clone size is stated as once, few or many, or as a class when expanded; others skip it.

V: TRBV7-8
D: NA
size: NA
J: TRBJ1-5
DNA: TGTGCCAGCAGCCTGCGGGGGCCCCAGCATTTT
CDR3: CASSLRGPQHF

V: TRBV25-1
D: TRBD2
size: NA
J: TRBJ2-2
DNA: TGTGCCAGCAGTGGAAATAGCGGGAGCCTCTCCGGGGAGCTGTTTTTT
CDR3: CASSGNSGSLSGELFF

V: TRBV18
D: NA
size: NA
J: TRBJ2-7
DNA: TGTGCCAGCTCGCCTAACTCCGGGGGGCGACTGTTC
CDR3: CASSPNSGGRLF

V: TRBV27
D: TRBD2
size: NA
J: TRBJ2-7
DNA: TGTGCCAGCAGTTTACGGACTAGCGGAAGCAAAAGGAGCGAGCAGTACTTC
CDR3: CASSLRTSGSKRSEQYF

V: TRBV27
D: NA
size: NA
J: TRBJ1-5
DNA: TGTGCCAGCAGTTTATCACAGGTTCTAAATCAGCCCCAGCATTTT
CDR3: CASSLSQVLNQPQHF

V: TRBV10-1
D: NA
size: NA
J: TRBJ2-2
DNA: TGCGCCAGCAGTGAGGGAGGGTCCACCGGGGAGCTGTTTTTT
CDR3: CASSEGGSTGELFF

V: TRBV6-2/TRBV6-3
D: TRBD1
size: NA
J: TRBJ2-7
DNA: TGTGCCAGCAGTGCGGACAGGCCCCCCTACGAGCAGTACTTC
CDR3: CASSADRPPYEQYF

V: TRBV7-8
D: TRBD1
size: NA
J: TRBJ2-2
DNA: TGTGCCAGCAGCCGAGGGGGCGCGAGCACCGGGGAGCTGTTTTTT
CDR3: CASSRGGASTGELFF

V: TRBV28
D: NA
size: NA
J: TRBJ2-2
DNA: TGTGCCAGCACAGGGACTTCGGATGCCGGGGAGCTGTTTTTT
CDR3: CASTGTSDAGELFF

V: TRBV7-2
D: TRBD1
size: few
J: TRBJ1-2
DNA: TGTGCCAGCAGCCAGGACAGGAACCTCTATGGCTACACCTTC
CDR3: CASSQDRNLYGYTF

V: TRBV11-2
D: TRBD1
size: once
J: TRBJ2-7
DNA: TGTGCCAGCAGCCCTGGACAGGGGCCCTACGAGCAGTACTTC
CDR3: CASSPGQGPYEQYF

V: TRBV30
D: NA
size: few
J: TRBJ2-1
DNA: TGTGCCTGGAGTGTGCGGAATGAGCAGTTCTTC
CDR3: CAWSVRNEQFF

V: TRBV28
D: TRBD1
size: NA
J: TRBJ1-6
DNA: TGTGCCAGCAGTTTCTACAGGGGAGGCTCACCCCTCCACTTT
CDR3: CASSFYRGGSPLHF

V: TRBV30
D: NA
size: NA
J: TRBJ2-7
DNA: TGTGCCTGGAGTGTACAACAGGTGCCCTACGAGCAGTACTTC
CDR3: CAWSVQQVPYEQYF

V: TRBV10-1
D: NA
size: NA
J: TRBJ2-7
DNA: TGCGCCAGCTCACCCGGGGACACCTACGAGCAGTACTTC
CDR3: CASSPGDTYEQYF

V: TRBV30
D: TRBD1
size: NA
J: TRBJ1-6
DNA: TGTGCCTGGAGTTTGTTGGACAGGGTAAATTCACCCCTCCACTTT
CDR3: CAWSLLDRVNSPLHF

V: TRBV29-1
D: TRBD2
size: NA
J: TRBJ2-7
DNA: TGCAGCGTTGCGGGGGGGAAAAACTCCTACGAGCAGTACTTC
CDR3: CSVAGGKNSYEQYF

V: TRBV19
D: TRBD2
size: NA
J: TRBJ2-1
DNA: TGTGCCAGTAGGGGGACTAGCGGGATAACGAGCTACAATGAGCAGTTCTTC
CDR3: CASRGTSGITSYNEQFF

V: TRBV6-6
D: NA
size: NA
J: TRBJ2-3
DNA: TGTGCCAGCAGTTGGGAAGGGGGAGATACGCAGTATTTT
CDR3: CASSWEGGDTQYF

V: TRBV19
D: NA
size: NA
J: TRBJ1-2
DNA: TGTGCCAGTACCATGGGGGGACCCTATGGCTACACCTTC
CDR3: CASTMGGPYGYTF

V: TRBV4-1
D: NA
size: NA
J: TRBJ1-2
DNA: TGCGCCAGCAGCCAGGACAGTAGGGGCACTAACTATGGCTACACCTTC
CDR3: CASSQDSRGTNYGYTF

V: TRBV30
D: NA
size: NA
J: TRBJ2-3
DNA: TGTGCCTGGAGTGTTCTGGGAGATTCTAGCACAGATACGCAGTATTTT
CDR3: CAWSVLGDSSTDTQYF

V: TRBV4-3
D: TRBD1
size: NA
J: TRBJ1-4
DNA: TGCGCCAGCAGCCAGAGATTCCTACAGGGGACGGTCGATGAAAAACTGTTTTTT
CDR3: CASSQRFLQGTVDEKLFF

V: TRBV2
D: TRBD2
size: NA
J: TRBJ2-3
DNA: TGTGCCACCTCCTCGCCCGGACTAGAGCCCGTTGGTACGCAGTATTTT
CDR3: CATSSPGLEPVGTQYF

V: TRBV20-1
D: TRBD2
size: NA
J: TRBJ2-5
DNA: TGCAGTGCTAGTAATCCGTCTAGCGGGATCTCGGAGACCCAGTACTTC
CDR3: CSASNPSSGISETQYF

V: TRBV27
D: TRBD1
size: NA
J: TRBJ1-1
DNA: TGTGCCAGCAGCCACAGGGGGGCGAACACTGAAGCTTTCTTT
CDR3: CASSHRGANTEAFF

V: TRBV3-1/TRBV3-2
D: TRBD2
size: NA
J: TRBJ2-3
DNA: TGTGCCAGCACCCCTAGCGGGAGGGAAACAGATACGCAGTATTTT
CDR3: CASTPSGRETDTQYF

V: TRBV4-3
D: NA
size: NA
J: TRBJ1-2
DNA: TGCGCCAGCAGCCAAGAAAACAGGGATGGCTACACCTTC
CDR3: CASSQENRDGYTF

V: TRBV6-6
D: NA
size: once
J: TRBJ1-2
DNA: TGTGCCAGCAGCGCGGGGTTTAACTATGGCTACACCTTC
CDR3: CASSAGFNYGYTF

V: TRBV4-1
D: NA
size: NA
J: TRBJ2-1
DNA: TGCGCCAGCAGCCAAGCGGGACATAACTCCTACAATGAGCAGTTCTTC
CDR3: CASSQAGHNSYNEQFF

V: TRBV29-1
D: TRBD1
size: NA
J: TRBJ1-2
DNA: TGCAGCGTTGAAGCAGGGACAGGCTATGGCTACACCTTC
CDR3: CSVEAGTGYGYTF

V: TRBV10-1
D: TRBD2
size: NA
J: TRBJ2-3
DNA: TGCGCCAGCAGCTCCGCACGGGCTAGCGGGGTTCCAACTAATACGCAGTATTTT
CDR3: CASSSARASGVPTNTQYF

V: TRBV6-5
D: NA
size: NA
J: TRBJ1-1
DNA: TGTGCCAGCAGTTACAGTGGGAGGGAAGCTTTCTTT
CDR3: CASSYSGREAFF

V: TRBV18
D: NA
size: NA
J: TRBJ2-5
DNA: TGTGCCAGCTCACCACGGGGAGCCCAAGAGACCCAGTACTTC
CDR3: CASSPRGAQETQYF

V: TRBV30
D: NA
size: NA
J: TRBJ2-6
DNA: TGTGCCTGGAGCGCCATGAGCTCTGGGGCCAACGTCCTGACTTTC
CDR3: CAWSAMSSGANVLTF